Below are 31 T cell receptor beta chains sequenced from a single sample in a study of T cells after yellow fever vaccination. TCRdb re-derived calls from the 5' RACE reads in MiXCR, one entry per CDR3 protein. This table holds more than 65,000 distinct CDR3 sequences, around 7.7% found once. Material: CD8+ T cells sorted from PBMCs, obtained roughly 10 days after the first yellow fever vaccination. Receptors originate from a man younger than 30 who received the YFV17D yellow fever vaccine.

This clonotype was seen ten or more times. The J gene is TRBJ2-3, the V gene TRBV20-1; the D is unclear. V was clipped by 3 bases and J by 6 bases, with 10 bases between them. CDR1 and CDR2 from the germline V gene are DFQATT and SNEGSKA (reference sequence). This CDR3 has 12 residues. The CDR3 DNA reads TGCAGTGCTAGCCCTCTAGGGGATACGCAGTATTTT. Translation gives CSASPLGDTQYF.

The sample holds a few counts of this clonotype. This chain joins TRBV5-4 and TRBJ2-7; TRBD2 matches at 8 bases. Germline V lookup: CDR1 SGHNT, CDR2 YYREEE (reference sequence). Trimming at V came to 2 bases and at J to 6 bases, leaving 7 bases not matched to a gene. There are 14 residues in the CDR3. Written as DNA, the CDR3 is TGTGCCAGCAGCTTCGGGGGGGCGGATAGCGAGCAGTACTTC. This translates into CASSFGGADSEQYF.

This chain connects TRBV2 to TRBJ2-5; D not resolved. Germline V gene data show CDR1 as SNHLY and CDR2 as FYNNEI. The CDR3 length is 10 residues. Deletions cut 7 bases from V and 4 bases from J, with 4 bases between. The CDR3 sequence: CASTLETQYF. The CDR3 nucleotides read TGTGCCAGCACGCTAGAGACCCAGTACTTC. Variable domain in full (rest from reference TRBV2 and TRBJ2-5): EPEVTQTPSHQVTQMGQEVILRCVPISNHLYFYWYRQILGQKVEFLVSFYNNEISEKSEIFDDQFSVERPDGSNFTLKIRSTKLEDSAMYFCASTLETQYFGPGTRLLVL.

In nucleotides, the CDR3 is TGTGCCAGCAGCTTAGGTTTAGGGCGCCCGAAAACCCAGTACTTC. This encodes CASSLGLGRPKTQYF. The J gene is TRBJ2-5, the V gene TRBV11-2; D ambiguous. V lost 1 base and J lost 8, with 17 bases in between. This CDR3 region has 15 residues. CDR1 is SGHAT, CDR2 FQNNGV, per germline.

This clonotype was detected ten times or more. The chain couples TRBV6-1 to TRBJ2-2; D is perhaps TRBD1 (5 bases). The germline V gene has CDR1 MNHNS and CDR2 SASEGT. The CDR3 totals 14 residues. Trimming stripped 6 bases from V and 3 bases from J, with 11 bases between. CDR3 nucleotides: TGTGCCAGCAGCCTCAGGGATTACACCGGGGAGCTGTTTTTT. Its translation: CASSLRDYTGELFF.

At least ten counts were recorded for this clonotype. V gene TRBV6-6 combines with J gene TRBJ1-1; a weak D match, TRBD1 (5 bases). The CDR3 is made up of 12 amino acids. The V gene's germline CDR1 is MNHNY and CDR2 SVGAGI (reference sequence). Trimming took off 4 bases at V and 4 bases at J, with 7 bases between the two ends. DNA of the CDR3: TGTGCCAGCAGTTCGGGGCTCACTGAAGCTTTCTTT. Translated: CASSSGLTEAFF.

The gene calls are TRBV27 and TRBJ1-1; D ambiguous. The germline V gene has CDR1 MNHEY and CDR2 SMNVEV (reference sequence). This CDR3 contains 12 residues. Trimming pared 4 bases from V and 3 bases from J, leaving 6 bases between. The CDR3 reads CASSSLHTEAFF. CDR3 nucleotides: TGTGCCAGCAGTTCTCTTCACACTGAAGCTTTCTTT.

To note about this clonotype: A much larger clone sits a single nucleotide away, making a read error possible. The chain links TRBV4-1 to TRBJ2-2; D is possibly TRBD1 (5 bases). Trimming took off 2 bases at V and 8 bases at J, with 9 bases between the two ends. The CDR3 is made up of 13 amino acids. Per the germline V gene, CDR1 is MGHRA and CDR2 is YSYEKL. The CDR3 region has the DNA TGCGCCAGCAGCCAAAGACGGACAGGGGAGCTGTTTTTT. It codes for CASSQRRTGELFF.

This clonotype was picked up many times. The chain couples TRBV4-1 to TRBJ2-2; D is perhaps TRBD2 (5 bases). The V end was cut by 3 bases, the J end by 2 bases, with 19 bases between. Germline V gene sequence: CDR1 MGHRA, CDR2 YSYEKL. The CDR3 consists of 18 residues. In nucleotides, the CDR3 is TGCGCCAGCAGCCAGGTCTTTAGCCGGGAAAGTAACACCGGGGAGCTGTTTTTT. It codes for CASSQVFSRESNTGELFF.

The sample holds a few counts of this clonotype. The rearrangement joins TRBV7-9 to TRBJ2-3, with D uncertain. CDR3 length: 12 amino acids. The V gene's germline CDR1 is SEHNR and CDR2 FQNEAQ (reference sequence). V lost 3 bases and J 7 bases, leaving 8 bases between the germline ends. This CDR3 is CASSFEIHTQYF. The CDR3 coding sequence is TGTGCCAGCAGCTTTGAGATTCATACGCAGTATTTT.

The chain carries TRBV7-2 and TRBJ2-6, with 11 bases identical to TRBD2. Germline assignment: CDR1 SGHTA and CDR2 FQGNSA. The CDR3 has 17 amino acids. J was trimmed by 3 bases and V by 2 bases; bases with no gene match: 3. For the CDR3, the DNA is TGTGCCAGCAGCTTACTAGCGGGGGGAGGTGGGGCCAACGTCCTGACTTTC. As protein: CASSLLAGGGGANVLTF. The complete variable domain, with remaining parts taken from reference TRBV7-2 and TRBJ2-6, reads GAGVSQSPSNKVTEKGKDVELRCDPISGHTALYWYRQSLGQGLEFLIYFQGNSAPDKSGLPSDRFSAERTGGSVSTLTIQRTQQEDSAVYLCASSLLAGGGGANVLTFGAGSRLTVL.

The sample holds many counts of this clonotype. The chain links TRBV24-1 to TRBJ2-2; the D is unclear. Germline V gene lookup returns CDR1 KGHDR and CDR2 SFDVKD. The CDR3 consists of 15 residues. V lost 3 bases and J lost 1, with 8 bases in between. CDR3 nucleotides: TGTGCCACCAGTGATCCCGACAAGAACACCGGGGAGCTGTTTTTT. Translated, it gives CATSDPDKNTGELFF.

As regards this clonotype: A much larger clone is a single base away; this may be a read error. The DNA of the CDR3 is TGTGCCAGCAGCCAACGAGCGGGGGCCTACGCGCAGTACTTC. This translates into CASSQRAGAYAQYF. This chain connects TRBV3-1 to TRBJ2-7; 8 bases are a match to TRBD2. The CDR3 has 14 residues. Germline assignment: CDR1 LGHDT and CDR2 YNNKEL (reference sequence).

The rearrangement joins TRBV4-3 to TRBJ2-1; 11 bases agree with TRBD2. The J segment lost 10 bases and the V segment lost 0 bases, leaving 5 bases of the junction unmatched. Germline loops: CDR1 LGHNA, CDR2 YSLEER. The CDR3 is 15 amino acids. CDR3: CASSQDSGGAREQFF. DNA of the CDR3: TGCGCCAGCAGCCAAGATAGCGGGGGGGCACGGGAGCAGTTCTTC.

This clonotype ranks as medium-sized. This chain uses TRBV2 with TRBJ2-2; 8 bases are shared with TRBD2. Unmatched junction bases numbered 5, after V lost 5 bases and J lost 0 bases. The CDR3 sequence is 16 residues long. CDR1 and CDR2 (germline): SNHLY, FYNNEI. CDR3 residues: CASSRTSGANTGELFF. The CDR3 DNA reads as TGTGCCAGCAGTCGCACTAGCGGAGCGAACACCGGGGAGCTGTTTTTT.

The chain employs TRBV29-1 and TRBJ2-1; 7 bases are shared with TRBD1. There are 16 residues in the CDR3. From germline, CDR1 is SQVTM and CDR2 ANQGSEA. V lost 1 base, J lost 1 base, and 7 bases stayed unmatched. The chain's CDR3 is CSVEGRQGASYNEQFF. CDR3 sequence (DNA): TGCAGCGTTGAAGGACGACAGGGAGCTTCCTACAATGAGCAGTTCTTC.

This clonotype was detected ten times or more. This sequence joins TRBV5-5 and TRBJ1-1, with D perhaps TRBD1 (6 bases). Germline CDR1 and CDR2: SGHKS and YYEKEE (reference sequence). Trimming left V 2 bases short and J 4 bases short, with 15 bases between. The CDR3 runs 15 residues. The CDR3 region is CASSFEPGAITEAFF. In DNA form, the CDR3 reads TGTGCCAGCAGCTTTGAGCCGGGGGCAATCACTGAAGCTTTCTTT.

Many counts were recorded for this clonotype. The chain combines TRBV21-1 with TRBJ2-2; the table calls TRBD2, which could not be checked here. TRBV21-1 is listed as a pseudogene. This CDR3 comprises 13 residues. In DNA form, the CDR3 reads TGTGCCAGCAGAGTCAAGGGCCCGAAAAGGCTGTTTTTT. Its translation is CASRVKGPKRLFF.

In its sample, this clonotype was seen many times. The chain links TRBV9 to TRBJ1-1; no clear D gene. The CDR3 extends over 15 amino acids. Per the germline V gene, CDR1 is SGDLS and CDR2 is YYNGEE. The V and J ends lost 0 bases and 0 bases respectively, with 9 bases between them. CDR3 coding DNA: TGTGCCAGCAGCGTAGGAGTGGCCCTGAACACTGAAGCTTTCTTT. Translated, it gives CASSVGVALNTEAFF.

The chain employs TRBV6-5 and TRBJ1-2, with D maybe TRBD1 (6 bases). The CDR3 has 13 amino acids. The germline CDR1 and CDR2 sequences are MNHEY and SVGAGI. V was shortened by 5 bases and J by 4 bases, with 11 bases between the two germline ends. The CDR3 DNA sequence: TGTGCCAGCAGTCTCACAGGGTTCTATGGCTACACCTTC. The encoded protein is CASSLTGFYGYTF.

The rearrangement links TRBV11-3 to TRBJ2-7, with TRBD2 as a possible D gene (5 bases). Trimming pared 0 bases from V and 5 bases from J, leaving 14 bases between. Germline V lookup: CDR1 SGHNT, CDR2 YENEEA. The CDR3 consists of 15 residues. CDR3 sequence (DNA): TGTGCCAGCAGCTTAGACTCCGGGAAAAGCAACGAGCAGTACTTC. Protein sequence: CASSLDSGKSNEQYF.

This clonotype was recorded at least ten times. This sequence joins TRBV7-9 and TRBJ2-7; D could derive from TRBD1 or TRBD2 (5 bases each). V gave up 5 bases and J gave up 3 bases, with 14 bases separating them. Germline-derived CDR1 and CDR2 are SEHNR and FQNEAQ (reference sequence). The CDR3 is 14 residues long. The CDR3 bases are TGTGCCAGCAGCCCACGGGACGGGGTCTACGAGCAGTACTTC. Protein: CASSPRDGVYEQYF.

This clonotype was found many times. CDR3 in amino acids: CATSRDRPGQPQHF. As DNA, the CDR3 is TGTGCCACCAGCAGAGATCGACCAGGCCAGCCCCAGCATTTT. The chain employs TRBV15 and TRBJ1-5; no definite D call. Germline V gene data show CDR1 as LNHNV and CDR2 as YYDKDF (reference sequence). V lost 0 bases, J lost 7 bases, and 10 bases lay in between. CDR3 length: 14 amino acids.

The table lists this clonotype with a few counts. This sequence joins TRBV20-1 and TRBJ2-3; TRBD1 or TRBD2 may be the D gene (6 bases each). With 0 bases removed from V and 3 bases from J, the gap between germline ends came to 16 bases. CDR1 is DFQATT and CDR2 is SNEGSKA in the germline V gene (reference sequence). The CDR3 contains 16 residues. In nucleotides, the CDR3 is TGCAGTGCTAGAGAAGGGTGGGGGGCTTTTACAGATACGCAGTATTTT. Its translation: CSAREGWGAFTDTQYF.

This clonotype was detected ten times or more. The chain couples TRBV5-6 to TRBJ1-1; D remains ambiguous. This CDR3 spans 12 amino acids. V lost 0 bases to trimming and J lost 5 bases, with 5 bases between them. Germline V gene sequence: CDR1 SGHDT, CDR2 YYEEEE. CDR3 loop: CASSLGVTEAFF. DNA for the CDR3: TGTGCCAGCAGCTTGGGGGTAACTGAAGCTTTCTTT. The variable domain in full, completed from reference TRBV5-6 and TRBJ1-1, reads DAGVTQSPTHLIKTRGQQVTLRCSPKSGHDTVSWYQQALGQGPQFIFQYYEEEERQRGNFPDRFSGHQFPNYSSELNVNALLLGDSALYLCASSLGVTEAFFGQGTRLTVV.

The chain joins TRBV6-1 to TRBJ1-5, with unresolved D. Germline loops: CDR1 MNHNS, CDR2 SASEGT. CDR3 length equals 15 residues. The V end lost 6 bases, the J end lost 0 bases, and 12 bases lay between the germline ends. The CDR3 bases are TGTGCCAGCAGACCCATTGCATCTAGCAATCAGCCCCAGCATTTT. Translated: CASRPIASSNQPQHF.

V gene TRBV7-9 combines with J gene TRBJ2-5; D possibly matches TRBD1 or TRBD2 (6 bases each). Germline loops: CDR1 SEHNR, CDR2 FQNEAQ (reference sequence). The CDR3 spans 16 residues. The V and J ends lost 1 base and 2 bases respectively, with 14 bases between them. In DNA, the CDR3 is TGTGCCAGCAGCTTAGTTCTCGGGGGCGGTCAAGAGACCCAGTACTTC. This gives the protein CASSLVLGGGQETQYF.

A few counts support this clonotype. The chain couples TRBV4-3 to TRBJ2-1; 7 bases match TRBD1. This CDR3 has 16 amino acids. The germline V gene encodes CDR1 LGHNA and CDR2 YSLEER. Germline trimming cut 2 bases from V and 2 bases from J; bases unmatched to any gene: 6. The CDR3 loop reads CASSQTDRVAYNEQFF. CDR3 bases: TGCGCCAGCAGCCAAACCGACAGGGTTGCCTACAATGAGCAGTTCTTC.

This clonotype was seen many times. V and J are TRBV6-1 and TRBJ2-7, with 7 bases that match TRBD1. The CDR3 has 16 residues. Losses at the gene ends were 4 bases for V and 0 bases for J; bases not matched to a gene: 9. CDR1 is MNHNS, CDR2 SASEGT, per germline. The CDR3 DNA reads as TGTGCCAGCAGTGCGAGTACTAGACAGGGCTCCTACGAGCAGTACTTC. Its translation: CASSASTRQGSYEQYF.

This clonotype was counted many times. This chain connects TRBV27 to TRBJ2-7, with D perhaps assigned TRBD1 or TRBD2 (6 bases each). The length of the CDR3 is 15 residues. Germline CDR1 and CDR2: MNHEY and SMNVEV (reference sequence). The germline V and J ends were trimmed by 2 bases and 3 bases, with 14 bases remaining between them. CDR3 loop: CASSLGGGGSYEQYF. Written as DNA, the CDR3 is TGTGCCAGCAGTTTAGGTGGAGGGGGGAGCTACGAGCAGTACTTC.

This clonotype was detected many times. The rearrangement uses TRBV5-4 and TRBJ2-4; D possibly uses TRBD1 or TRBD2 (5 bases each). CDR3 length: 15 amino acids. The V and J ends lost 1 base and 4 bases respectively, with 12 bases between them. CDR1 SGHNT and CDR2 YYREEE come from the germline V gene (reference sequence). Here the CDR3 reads CASSLRGDGKNIQYF. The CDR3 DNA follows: TGTGCCAGCAGCTTGAGAGGGGATGGGAAAAACATTCAGTACTTC.